These 18 T cell receptor beta chains originate from one sample sequenced in a study of PD-1 blockade in classical Hodgkin lymphoma. Some clones are missing from TCRdb's copy, which holds only in-frame ones; the method was immunoSEQ multiplex PCR. Of around 23,000 clones in the sample, over 75% were seen once. In every patient, relapse followed autologous stem cell transplantation, while exposure to brentuximab vedotin differed. The sample was peripheral blood mononuclear cells (PBMCs), taken before the second cycle of nivolumab. The receptor source for this set is a human donor with classical Hodgkin lymphoma.

The table lists this clone with a count of one. V gene TRBV7-2 combines with J gene TRBJ2-3, with D perhaps TRBD1 (5 bases). Germline-derived CDR1 and CDR2 are SGHTA and FQGNSA. Between the trimmed V and J ends, which lost 2 bases and 2 bases, there was a span of 14 bases. This CDR3 has 16 amino acids. The CDR3 here is CASSLPSGYHTDTQYF. The CDR3, as DNA: TGTGCCAGCAGCTTACCCTCAGGGTACCACACAGATACGCAGTATTTT.

The chain joins TRBV19 to TRBJ1-1; tentative D call: TRBD1 (5 bases). This CDR3 contains 13 residues. The V end lost 7 bases, the J end lost 1 base, and 10 bases lay between the germline ends. In germline, CDR1 is LNHDA, CDR2 SQIVND (reference sequence). The CDR3 here is CASTTTGNTEAFF. CDR3 DNA: TGTGCCAGTACCACTACAGGGAACACTGAAGCTTTCTTT.

The chain links TRBV6-6 to TRBJ1-5; no clear D gene. The germline gives CDR1 MNHNY, CDR2 SVGAGI (reference sequence). Trimming stripped 0 bases from V and 6 bases from J, with 9 bases between. This CDR3 is 14 amino acids long. The CDR3 nucleotides read TGTGCCAGCAGTTACTCAGGGCCGGGTCAGCCCCAGCATTTT. This gives the protein CASSYSGPGQPQHF.

The chain has TRBV4-1 and TRBJ1-6, with 7 bases that match TRBD1. The trim removed 6 bases at V and 2 bases at J, leaving 4 bases unmatched. Germline V CDR1 and CDR2: MGHRA, YSYEKL. The CDR3 has 15 residues. Here the CDR3 DNA reads TGCGCCAGCAGGATTCAGGGGGCCTATAATTCACCCCTCCACTTT. Translating gives CASRIQGAYNSPLHF.

This clone turned up a few times. The V call is TRBV10-3, the J call TRBJ2-7; D is ambiguous. Germline CDR1 is ENHRY and CDR2 is SYGVKD. The CDR3 spans 11 residues. V lost 4 bases and J 4 bases, leaving 5 bases between the germline ends. The CDR3 region has the DNA TGTGCCATCAGTGGGGGATACGAGCAGTACTTC. It codes for CAISGGYEQYF.

The chain is built from TRBV6-5 and TRBJ2-1; possibly TRBD2 for D (6 bases). Germline V lookup: CDR1 MNHEY, CDR2 SVGAGI. The germline V and J ends were trimmed by 2 bases and 4 bases, with 15 bases remaining between them. The CDR3 totals 16 residues. The CDR3, as DNA: TGTGCCAGCAGTTACCCCGCGAGCGGGCCTTACAATGAGCAGTTCTTC. Its protein is CASSYPASGPYNEQFF.

The rearrangement links TRBV4-3 to TRBJ2-3, with TRBD2 matching 8 bases. V was clipped by 3 bases and J by 9 bases; unmatched bases: 8. CDR3 length: 14 residues. The V gene's germline CDR1 is LGHNA and CDR2 YSLEER. Written as DNA, the CDR3 is TGCGCCAGCAGCCAGCAGCAGCGGGAGTGGACGCAGTATTTT. This encodes CASSQQQREWTQYF.

This rearrangement joins TRBV5-1 to TRBJ2-1; D possibly corresponds to TRBD2 (5 bases). Germline lookup yields CDR1 SGHRS and CDR2 YFSETQ. The CDR3 extends over 14 amino acids. V was shortened by 0 bases and J by 5 bases, with 9 bases between the two germline ends. The chain's CDR3 is CASSLGRNNNEQFF. Here the CDR3 DNA reads TGCGCCAGCAGCTTGGGGAGGAACAACAATGAGCAGTTCTTC.

This chain links TRBV6-1 with TRBJ2-2, with 10 bases lining up with TRBD1. This CDR3 has 14 residues. The germline CDR1 and CDR2 sequences are MNHNS and SASEGT. After removal of 3 bases from V and 6 bases from J, the junction contained 1 base not matched to a gene. The CDR3 spells CASSDGQGAGELFF. CDR3 coding DNA: TGTGCCAGCAGTGACGGACAGGGGGCCGGGGAGCTGTTTTTT.

This chain connects TRBV5-1 to TRBJ1-1; 7 nucleotides align to TRBD1. The CDR3 is 22 amino acids. The V gene end was trimmed by 5 bases and the J gene end by 0 bases; junction bases not matched to a gene: 28. Germline V lookup: CDR1 SGHRS, CDR2 YFSETQ. The CDR3 DNA sequence: TGCGCCAGCAGATTCCAGACGCTATTCCAGACGTTGCAACAGGGGATGAACACTGAAGCTTTCTTT. This codes for CASRFQTLFQTLQQGMNTEAFF.

This rearrangement joins TRBV7-2 to TRBJ1-4; the match to TRBD1 covers 10 bases. The germline V gene encodes CDR1 SGHTA and CDR2 FQGNSA. The CDR3 sequence is 16 residues long. V shed 5 bases and J 3 bases; nucleotides not matched to a gene: 6. CDR3 in DNA: TGTGCCAGCAGCAAGGGACAGGGGTGGGCTAATGAAAAACTGTTTTTT. Translated, it gives CASSKGQGWANEKLFF. The whole variable domain, remainder taken from reference TRBV7-2 and TRBJ1-4, is GAGVSQSPSNKVTEKGKDVELRCDPISGHTALYWYRQSLGQGLEFLIYFQGNSAPDKSGLPSDRFSAERTGGSVSTLTIQRTQQEDSAVYLCASSKGQGWANEKLFFGSGTQLSVL.

CDR3 sequence reads: CASSSTGTGMGETQYF. CDR3 coding DNA: TGTGCCAGCAGTTCCACCGGGACAGGGATGGGGGAGACCCAGTACTTC. V gene TRBV28 combines with J gene TRBJ2-5; 9 bases align to TRBD1. CDR1 is MDHEN and CDR2 is SYDVKM in the germline V gene. The CDR3 has 16 residues. After removal of 4 bases from V and 5 bases from J, the junction contained 11 bases not matched to a gene.

The CDR3 sequence is CASSTQGYEQYF. The CDR3 bases are TGTGCCAGCTCAACTCAGGGCTACGAGCAGTACTTC. This rearrangement joins TRBV18 to TRBJ2-7, with D possibly matching TRBD1 (5 bases). The CDR3 consists of 12 residues. Germline V gives CDR1 KGHSH, CDR2 LQKENI. Between the trimmed V and J ends, which lost 5 bases and 3 bases, there was a span of 8 bases. Using reference TRBV18 and TRBJ2-7 for the parts outside the CDR3, the full variable domain is NAGVMQNPRHLVRRRGQEARLRCSPMKGHSHVYWYRQLPEEGLKFMVYLQKENIIDESGMPKERFSAEFPKEGPSILRIQQVVRGDSAAYFCASSTQGYEQYFGPGTRLTVT.

This clone was picked up one time. This sequence joins TRBV4-1 and TRBJ2-5; D is unresolved. Germline V CDR1 and CDR2: MGHRA, YSYEKL. This CDR3 spans 14 amino acids. Trimming took off 3 bases at V and 7 bases at J, with 15 bases between the two ends. This chain's CDR3 is CASSQDYFDVTQYF. CDR3 nucleotide sequence: TGCGCCAGCAGCCAGGATTACTTCGATGTGACCCAGTACTTC.

The rearrangement joins TRBV6-5 to TRBJ2-4; D call uncertain. V shed 0 bases and J shed 16 bases, with 16 bases lying between them. This CDR3 region has 13 residues. Germline values: CDR1 MNHEY, CDR2 SVGAGI. The CDR3 is CASSYSDGVVPYF. As DNA, the CDR3 is TGTGCCAGCAGTTACTCGGATGGGGTTGTTCCATACTTC.

The chain couples TRBV4-1 to TRBJ1-2, with 7 nucleotides matching TRBD1. The CDR3 is 17 amino acids. The J segment lost 8 bases and the V segment lost 1 base, leaving 16 bases of the junction unmatched. Germline V CDR1 and CDR2: MGHRA, YSYEKL. CDR3 protein: CASSQVNRDSVWIGYTF. CDR3 nucleotides: TGCGCCAGCAGCCAAGTAAACCGGGACAGCGTATGGATCGGCTACACCTTC.

The chain carries TRBV19 and TRBJ1-1; D may be TRBD1 (5 bases). The V end lost 7 bases, the J end lost 0 bases, and 12 bases lay between the germline ends. CDR3 length: 14 residues. CDR1 LNHDA and CDR2 SQIVND come from the germline V gene (reference sequence). The CDR3 sequence: CASNGGIMNTEAFF. For the CDR3, the DNA is TGTGCCAGTAACGGGGGAATCATGAACACTGAAGCTTTCTTT. Combining the CDR3 with reference TRBV19 and TRBJ1-1 gives the whole variable domain DGGITQSPKYLFRKEGQNVTLSCEQNLNHDAMYWYRQDPGQGLRLIYYSQIVNDFQKGDIAEGYSVSREKKESFPLTVTSAQKNPTAFYLCASNGGIMNTEAFFGQGTRLTVV.

The chain is built from TRBV20-1 and TRBJ2-1; D is ambiguous. The CDR3 runs to 11 residues. The V gene's germline CDR1 is DFQATT and CDR2 SNEGSKA (reference sequence). V was clipped by 3 bases and J by 6 bases, with 6 bases between them. CDR3 nucleotides: TGCAGTGCTAGCAGAAGCAATGAGCAGTTCTTC. Its protein product is CSASRSNEQFF.